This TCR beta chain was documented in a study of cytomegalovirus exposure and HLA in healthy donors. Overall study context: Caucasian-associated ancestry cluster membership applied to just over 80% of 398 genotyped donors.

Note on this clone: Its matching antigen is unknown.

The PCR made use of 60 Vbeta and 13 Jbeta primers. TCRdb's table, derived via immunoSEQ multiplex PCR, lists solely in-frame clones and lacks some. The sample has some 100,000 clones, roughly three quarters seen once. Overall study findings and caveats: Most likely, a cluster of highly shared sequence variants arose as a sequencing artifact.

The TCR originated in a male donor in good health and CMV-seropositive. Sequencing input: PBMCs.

CDR3 in DNA: TGTGCCTGGAGTGTACTAGGGGGCCCCCTCCTCCACTATGGCTACACCTTC. This encodes CAWSVLGGPLLHYGYTF. This rearrangement joins TRBV30 to TRBJ1-2; 7 bases match TRBD1. The J segment lost 3 bases and the V segment lost 0 bases, leaving 13 bases of the junction unmatched. The germline V gene has CDR1 GTSNPN and CDR2 SVGIG (reference sequence). The CDR3 is 17 amino acids.